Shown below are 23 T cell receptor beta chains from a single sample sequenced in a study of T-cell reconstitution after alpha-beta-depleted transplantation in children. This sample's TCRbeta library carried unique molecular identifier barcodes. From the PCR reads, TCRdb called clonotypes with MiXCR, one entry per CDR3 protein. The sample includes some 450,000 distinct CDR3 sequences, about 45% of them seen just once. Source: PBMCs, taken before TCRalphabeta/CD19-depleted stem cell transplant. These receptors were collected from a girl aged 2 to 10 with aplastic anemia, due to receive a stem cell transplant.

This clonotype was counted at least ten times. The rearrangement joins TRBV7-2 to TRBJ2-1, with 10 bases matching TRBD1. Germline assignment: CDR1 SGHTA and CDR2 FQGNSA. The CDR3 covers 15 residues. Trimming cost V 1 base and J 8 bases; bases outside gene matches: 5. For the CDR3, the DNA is TGTGCCAGCAGCTTAGGACAGGGGGCGCTTCATGAGCAGTTCTTC. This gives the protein CASSLGQGALHEQFF.

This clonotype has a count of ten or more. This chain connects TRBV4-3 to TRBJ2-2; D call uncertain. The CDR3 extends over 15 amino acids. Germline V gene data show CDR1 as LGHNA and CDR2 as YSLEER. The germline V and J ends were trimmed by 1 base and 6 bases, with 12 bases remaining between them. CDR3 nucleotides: TGCGCCAGCAGCCAAGCTTTAGGTGGATCCGGGGAGCTGTTTTTT. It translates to CASSQALGGSGELFF.

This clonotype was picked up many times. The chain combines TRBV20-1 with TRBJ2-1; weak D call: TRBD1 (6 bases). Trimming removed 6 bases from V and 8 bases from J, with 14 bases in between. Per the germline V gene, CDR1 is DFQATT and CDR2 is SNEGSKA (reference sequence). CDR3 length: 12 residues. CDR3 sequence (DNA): TGCAGTGCATGGCCAGGGGTAGATGAGCAGTTCTTC. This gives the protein CSAWPGVDEQFF.

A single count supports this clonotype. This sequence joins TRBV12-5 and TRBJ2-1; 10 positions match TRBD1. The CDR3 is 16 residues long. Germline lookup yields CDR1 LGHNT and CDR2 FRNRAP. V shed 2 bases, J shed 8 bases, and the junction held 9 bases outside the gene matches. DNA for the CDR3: TGTGCTAGTGGTTTGCTCTGGACAGGGGGAGCCTATGAGCAGTTCTTC. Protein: CASGLLWTGGAYEQFF.

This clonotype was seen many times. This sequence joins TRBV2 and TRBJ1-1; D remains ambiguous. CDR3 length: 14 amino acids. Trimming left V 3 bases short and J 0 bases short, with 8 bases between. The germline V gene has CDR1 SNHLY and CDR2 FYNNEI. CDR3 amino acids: CASSERRMNTEAFF. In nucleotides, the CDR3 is TGTGCCAGCAGTGAGCGGAGAATGAACACTGAAGCTTTCTTT. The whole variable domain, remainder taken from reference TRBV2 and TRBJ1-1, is EPEVTQTPSHQVTQMGQEVILRCVPISNHLYFYWYRQILGQKVEFLVSFYNNEISEKSEIFDDQFSVERPDGSNFTLKIRSTKLEDSAMYFCASSERRMNTEAFFGQGTRLTVV.

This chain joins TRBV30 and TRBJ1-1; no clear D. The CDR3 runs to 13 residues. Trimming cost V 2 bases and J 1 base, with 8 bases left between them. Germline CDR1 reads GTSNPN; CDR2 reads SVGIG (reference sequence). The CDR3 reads CAWSTYTNTEAFF. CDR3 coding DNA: TGTGCCTGGAGTACGTACACGAACACTGAAGCTTTCTTT.

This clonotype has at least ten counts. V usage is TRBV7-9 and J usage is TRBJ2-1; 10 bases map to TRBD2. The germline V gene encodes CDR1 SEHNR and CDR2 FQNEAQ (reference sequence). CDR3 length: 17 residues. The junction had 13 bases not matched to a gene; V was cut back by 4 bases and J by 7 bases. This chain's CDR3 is CASSSYRSSGRWNEQFF. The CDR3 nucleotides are TGTGCCAGCAGCTCTTATAGATCTAGCGGGAGATGGAATGAGCAGTTCTTC.

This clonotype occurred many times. The CDR3 DNA sequence: TGCAGTGCTAGGGCCCCAACAGGGGAAAACATTCAGTACTTC. It encodes CSARAPTGENIQYF. V and J are TRBV20-1 and TRBJ2-4; 7 bases match TRBD1. This CDR3 contains 14 residues. Germline CDR1 DFQATT, CDR2 SNEGSKA (reference sequence). The trim removed 3 bases at V and 5 bases at J, leaving 7 bases unmatched.

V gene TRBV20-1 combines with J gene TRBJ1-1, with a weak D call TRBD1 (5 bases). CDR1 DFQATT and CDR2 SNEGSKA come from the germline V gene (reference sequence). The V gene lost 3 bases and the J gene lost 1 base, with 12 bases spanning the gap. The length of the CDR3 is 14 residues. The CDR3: CSASSGLQNTEAFF. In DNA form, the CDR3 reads TGCAGTGCTAGTTCGGGGCTCCAGAACACTGAAGCTTTCTTT.

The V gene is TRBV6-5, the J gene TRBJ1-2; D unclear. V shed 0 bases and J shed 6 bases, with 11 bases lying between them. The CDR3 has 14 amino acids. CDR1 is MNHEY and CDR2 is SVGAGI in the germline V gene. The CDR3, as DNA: TGTGCCAGCAGTTACTCGACTCCGGGTAATGGCTACACCTTC. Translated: CASSYSTPGNGYTF.

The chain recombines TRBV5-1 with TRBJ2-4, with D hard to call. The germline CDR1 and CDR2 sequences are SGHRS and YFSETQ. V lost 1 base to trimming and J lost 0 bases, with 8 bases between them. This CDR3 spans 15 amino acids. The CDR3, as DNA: TGCGCCAGCAGCTTGCTAGGACGAGCCAAAAACATTCAGTACTTC. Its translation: CASSLLGRAKNIQYF.

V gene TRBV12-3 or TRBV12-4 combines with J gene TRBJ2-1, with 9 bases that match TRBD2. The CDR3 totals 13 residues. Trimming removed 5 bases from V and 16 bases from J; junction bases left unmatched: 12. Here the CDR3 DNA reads TGTGCCAGCAGTGGGGCGAGCGGGGGGCCCCCTTTCTTC. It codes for CASSGASGGPPFF.

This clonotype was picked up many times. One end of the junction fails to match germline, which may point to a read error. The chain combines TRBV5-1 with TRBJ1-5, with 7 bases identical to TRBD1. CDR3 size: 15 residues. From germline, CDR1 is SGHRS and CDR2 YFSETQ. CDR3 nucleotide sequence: TGTGCCAGCAGCTTAGGAGGGGGCTCAAATCAGCCCCAGCATTTT. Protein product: CASSLGGGSNQPQHF. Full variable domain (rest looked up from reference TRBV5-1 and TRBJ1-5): KAGVTQTPRYLIKTRGQQVTLSCSPISGHRSVSWYQQTPGQGLQFLFEYFSETQRNKGNFPGRFSGRQFSNSRSEMNVSTLELGDSALYLCASSLGGGSNQPQHFGDGTRLSIL.

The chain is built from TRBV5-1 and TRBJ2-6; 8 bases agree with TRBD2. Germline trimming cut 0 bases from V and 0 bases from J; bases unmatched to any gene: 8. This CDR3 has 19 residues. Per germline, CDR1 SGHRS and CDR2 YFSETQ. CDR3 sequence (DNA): TGCGCCAGCAGCTTGGTTCCGAGCGGGAGTATCTCTGGGGCCAACGTCCTGACTTTC. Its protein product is CASSLVPSGSISGANVLTF.

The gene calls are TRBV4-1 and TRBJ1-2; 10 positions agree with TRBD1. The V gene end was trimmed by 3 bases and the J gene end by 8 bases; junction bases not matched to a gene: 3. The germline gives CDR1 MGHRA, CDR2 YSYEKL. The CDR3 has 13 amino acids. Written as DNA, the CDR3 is TGCGCCAGCAGCCAGGGGACAGGGGACGGCTACACCTTC. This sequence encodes CASSQGTGDGYTF.

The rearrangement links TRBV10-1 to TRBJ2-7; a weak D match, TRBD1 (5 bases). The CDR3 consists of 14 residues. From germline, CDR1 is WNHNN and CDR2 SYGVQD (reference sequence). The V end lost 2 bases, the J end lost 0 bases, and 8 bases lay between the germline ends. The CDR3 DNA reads TGCGCCAGCAGTGAGAGAAGGGGCTCCTACGAGCAGTACTTC. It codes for CASSERRGSYEQYF.

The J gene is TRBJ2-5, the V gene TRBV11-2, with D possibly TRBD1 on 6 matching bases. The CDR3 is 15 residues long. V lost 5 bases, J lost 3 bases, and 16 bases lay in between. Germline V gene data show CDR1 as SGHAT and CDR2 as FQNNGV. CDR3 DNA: TGTGCCAGCAGCCCCCGTATGACAGGCAAAGAGACCCAGTACTTC. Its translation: CASSPRMTGKETQYF.

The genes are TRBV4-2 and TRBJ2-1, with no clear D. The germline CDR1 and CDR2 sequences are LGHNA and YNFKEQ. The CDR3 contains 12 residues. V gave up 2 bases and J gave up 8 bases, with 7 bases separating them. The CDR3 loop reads CASSQYADEQFF. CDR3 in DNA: TGTGCCAGCAGCCAATATGCTGATGAGCAGTTCTTC.

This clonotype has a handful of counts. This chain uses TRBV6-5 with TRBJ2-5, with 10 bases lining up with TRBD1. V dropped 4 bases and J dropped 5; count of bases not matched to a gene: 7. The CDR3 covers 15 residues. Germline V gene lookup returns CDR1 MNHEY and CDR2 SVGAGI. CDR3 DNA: TGTGCCAGCAGTTCCCTGACAGGGGGCGCGGAGACCCAGTACTTC. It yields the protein CASSSLTGGAETQYF.

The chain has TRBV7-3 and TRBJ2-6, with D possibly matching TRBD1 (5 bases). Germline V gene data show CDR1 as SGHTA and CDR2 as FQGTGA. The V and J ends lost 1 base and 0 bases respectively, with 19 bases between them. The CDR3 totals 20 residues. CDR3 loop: CASSLRPGFLSISGANVLTF. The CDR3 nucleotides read TGTGCCAGCAGCTTAAGGCCAGGGTTCTTATCTATCTCTGGGGCCAACGTCCTGACTTTC.

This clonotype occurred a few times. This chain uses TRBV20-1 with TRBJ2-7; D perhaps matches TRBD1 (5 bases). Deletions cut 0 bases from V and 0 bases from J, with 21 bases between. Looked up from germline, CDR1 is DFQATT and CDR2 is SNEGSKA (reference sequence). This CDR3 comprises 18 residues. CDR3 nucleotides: TGCAGTGCTAGAGAGCAGGCTGGGGCGGAGAGAAGCTCCTACGAGCAGTACTTC. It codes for CSAREQAGAERSSYEQYF.

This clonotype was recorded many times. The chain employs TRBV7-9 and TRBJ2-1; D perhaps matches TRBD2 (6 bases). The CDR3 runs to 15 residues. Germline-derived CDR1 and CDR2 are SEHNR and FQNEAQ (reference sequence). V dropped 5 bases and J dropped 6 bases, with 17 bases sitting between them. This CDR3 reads CASSLSEVGGNEQFF. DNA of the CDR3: TGTGCCAGCAGCCTCAGCGAAGTCGGGGGCAATGAGCAGTTCTTC.

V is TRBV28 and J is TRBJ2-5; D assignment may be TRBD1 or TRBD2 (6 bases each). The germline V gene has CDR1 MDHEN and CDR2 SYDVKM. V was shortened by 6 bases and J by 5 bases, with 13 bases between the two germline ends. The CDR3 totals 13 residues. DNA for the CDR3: TGTGCCAGCAGAGAGGGGGGTATGGAGACCCAGTACTTC. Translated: CASREGGMETQYF.